The 25 T cell receptor beta chains reported below all come from one sample, sequenced in a study of Graves' ophthalmopathy and Graves' hyperthyroidism. RNA transcripts yielded amplified TCR beta CDR3 regions. Scientists carried out first-round RT-PCR using HTBI primers and then a second-round multiplex PCR. MiXCR, run by TCRdb on the multiplex PCR reads, gives a single entry per CDR3 protein. The sample yields some 1.1 million distinct CDR3 sequences, about 38% seen once. The source material was peripheral blood or thyroid tissue (not recorded which). These receptors originate from an adult man with Graves' hyperthyroidism.

This chain uses TRBV29-1 with TRBJ1-2; a possible D gene is TRBD1 (5 bases). Germline-derived CDR1 and CDR2 are SQVTM and ANQGSEA. This CDR3 region has 14 residues. V was clipped by 6 bases and J by 4 bases, with 18 bases between them. CDR3 DNA sequence: TGCAGCGTCCTACCCGGGCCCCAGGGCTATGGCTACACCTTC. Protein product: CSVLPGPQGYGYTF.

This clonotype was detected ten times or more. This rearrangement joins TRBV7-6 to TRBJ2-7, with 11 bases aligning to TRBD2. The germline gives CDR1 SGHVS, CDR2 FNYEAQ. This CDR3 has 15 amino acids. Losses at the gene ends were 1 base for V and 4 bases for J; bases not matched to a gene: 3. CDR3 nucleotide sequence: TGTGCCAGCAGCTTAGTACTAGCGGGAGAGTACGAGCAGTACTTC. This codes for CASSLVLAGEYEQYF.

V gene TRBV7-8 combines with J gene TRBJ2-5; no firm D call. The CDR3 loop spans 13 amino acids. The ends were cut back, 1 base at V and 3 bases at J, with 6 bases in the middle. The germline V gene encodes CDR1 SGHVS and CDR2 FQNEAQ. The CDR3 nucleotides are TGTGCCAGCAGCTTAGACAAAGAAGAGACCCAGTACTTC. It codes for CASSLDKEETQYF.

This clonotype was recorded many times. The J gene is TRBJ1-2, the V gene TRBV14, with D possibly being TRBD1 (6 bases). There are 14 residues in the CDR3. In germline, CDR1 is SGHDN, CDR2 FVKESK. The germline V and J ends were trimmed by 1 base and 8 bases, with 14 bases remaining between them. CDR3 sequence reads: CASSQVRGAEGYTF. The CDR3 DNA sequence: TGTGCCAGCAGCCAAGTGCGGGGGGCGGAGGGCTACACCTTC. Using reference TRBV14 and TRBJ1-2 for the parts outside the CDR3, the full variable domain is EAGVTQFPSHSVIEKGQTVTLRCDPISGHDNLYWYRRVMGKEIKFLLHFVKESKQDESGMPNNRFLAERTGGTYSTLKVQPAELEDSGVYFCASSQVRGAEGYTFGSGTRLTVV.

Ten or more counts support this clonotype. This chain links TRBV11-2 with TRBJ2-5; 10 bases are a match to TRBD1. The length of the CDR3 is 14 residues. V was clipped by 7 bases and J by 5 bases; unmatched bases: 7. Looked up from germline, CDR1 is SGHAT and CDR2 is FQNNGV. The CDR3 spells CASTGTGVLETQYF. In nucleotides, the CDR3 is TGTGCCAGCACCGGGACAGGGGTTTTGGAGACCCAGTACTTC.

This rearrangement joins TRBV5-6 to TRBJ2-5; TRBD2 might be the D (7 bases). Trimming removed 3 bases from V and 5 bases from J, with 14 bases in between. The CDR3 is 14 residues long. Germline-derived CDR1 and CDR2 are SGHDT and YYEEEE. Here the CDR3 reads CASSSQGRGETQYF. As DNA, the CDR3 is TGTGCCAGCAGCTCCCAGGGGAGGGGTGAGACCCAGTACTTC.

This clonotype has just one count. This rearrangement joins TRBV11-1 to TRBJ2-7; 8 bases map to TRBD2. CDR3 size: 13 residues. From germline, CDR1 is SGHAT and CDR2 FQDESV (reference sequence). V lost 11 bases to trimming and J lost 4 bases; unmatched junction nucleotides: 10. CDR3 region: CAWTYGGRYEQYF. The CDR3 region has the DNA TGTGCCTGGACGTATGGCGGGAGGTACGAGCAGTACTTC.

This chain links TRBV2 with TRBJ2-2; 10 bases align to TRBD2. Germline CDR1 and CDR2: SNHLY and FYNNEI. CDR3 length: 18 amino acids. V gave up 8 bases and J gave up 3 bases; unmatched junction bases: 15. The CDR3 nucleotides are TGTGCCAGCGGGGCTAGCGGGGGCCCGGAGAGGCACACCGGGGAGCTGTTTTTT. This codes for CASGASGGPERHTGELFF.

This clonotype came up once. The CDR3, as DNA: TGTGCCAGCGGGGACAGGTCCTACAATGAGCAGTTCTTC. This translates into CASGDRSYNEQFF. The chain employs TRBV7-3 and TRBJ2-5, with 8 bases aligning to TRBD1. The J call is doubtful: the DNA matches TRBJ2-1 better. This CDR3 comprises 13 residues. CDR1 and CDR2 (germline): SGHTA, FQGTGA.

This clonotype turned up a few times. This rearrangement joins TRBV27 to TRBJ2-7; tentatively, D is TRBD1 (6 bases). Trimming stripped 5 bases from V and 2 bases from J, with 16 bases between. Germline V gene lookup returns CDR1 MNHEY and CDR2 SMNVEV (reference sequence). This CDR3 comprises 15 residues. The CDR3 coding sequence is TGTGCCAGCAGTCCCCTTACAGGGTATGCCTACGAGCAGTACTTC. It encodes CASSPLTGYAYEQYF.

The chain carries TRBV30 and TRBJ2-7; D not resolved. This CDR3 has 12 amino acids. Germline CDR1 and CDR2: GTSNPN and SVGIG (reference sequence). V lost 2 bases and J 3 bases, leaving 8 bases between the germline ends. The CDR3 sequence: CAWSPLNYEQYF. The CDR3 DNA follows: TGTGCCTGGAGTCCGTTGAACTACGAGCAGTACTTC.

This clonotype was detected ten times or more. The chain employs TRBV7-6 and TRBJ2-7, with 8 bases identical to TRBD2. This CDR3 has 16 amino acids. Unmatched junction bases numbered 5, after V lost 1 base and J lost 0 bases. CDR1 SGHVS and CDR2 FNYEAQ come from the germline V gene. The CDR3 is CASSLVGSGSSYEQYF. In DNA form, the CDR3 reads TGTGCCAGCAGCTTAGTTGGGAGCGGGAGCTCCTACGAGCAGTACTTC.

Only a few counts were recorded for this clonotype. V and J are TRBV20-1 and TRBJ2-7; 10 bases are shared with TRBD1. The V segment lost 6 bases and the J segment 7 bases; nucleotides outside the gene matches: 12. CDR3 size: 14 residues. Per germline, CDR1 DFQATT and CDR2 SNEGSKA (reference sequence). CDR3 amino acids: CSAPRPGQGREQYF. The CDR3 region has the DNA TGCAGTGCACCCAGACCGGGACAGGGGAGAGAGCAGTACTTC.

This clonotype was seen a single time. This sequence joins TRBV19 and TRBJ2-7; D gene ambiguous. The length of the CDR3 is 15 residues. The V and J ends lost 4 bases and 0 bases respectively, with 13 bases between them. Germline CDR1 is LNHDA and CDR2 is SQIVND (reference sequence). CDR3 nucleotide sequence: TGTGCCAGTAGTACAAGTCCAGGCAGCTCCTACGAGCAGTACTTC. It encodes CASSTSPGSSYEQYF.

This clonotype was seen ten or more times. The V and J genes are TRBV2 and TRBJ2-2, with 7 bases that match TRBD1. Germline CDR1 is SNHLY and CDR2 is FYNNEI. The CDR3 spans 13 residues. J was trimmed by 6 bases and V by 7 bases; bases with no gene match: 5. The CDR3 coding sequence is TGTGCCAGCACTAGGGGGCTGGCCGGGGAGCTGTTTTTT. Amino acid sequence: CASTRGLAGELFF.

A note on this clonotype: The CDR3 end shows no conserved phenylalanine or tryptophan, and so a read error is likely. The DNA is left out, because the CDR3 cannot be placed on it with certainty; the CDR3 is given as TCRdb lists it. The rearrangement uses TRBV18 and TRBJ1-4; the table's D call, TRBD1, was not checked against the DNA. Germline V gene lookup returns CDR1 KGHSH and CDR2 LQKENI. The CDR3 adds up to 17 amino acids, both ends counted. CDR3 sequence: CASSPPRPTNTEAFFGQ.

In its sample, this clonotype was seen a few times. The rearrangement links TRBV12-3 or TRBV12-4 to TRBJ2-7, with TRBD2 identical over 10 bases. The V segment lost 5 bases and the J segment 6 bases; nucleotides outside the gene matches: 7. The CDR3 length is 14 residues. The CDR3 nucleotides read TGTGCCAGCAGTCCTCCTAGCGGGAGTTTCGAGCAGTACTTC. It translates to CASSPPSGSFEQYF.

The chain employs TRBV5-6 and TRBJ2-7; 8 bases agree with TRBD2. V shed 5 bases and J 4 bases; nucleotides not matched to a gene: 2. The CDR3 length is 12 residues. The germline gives CDR1 SGHDT, CDR2 YYEEEE. In nucleotides, the CDR3 is TGTGCCAGCAGGCTAGCGGGTTACGAGCAGTACTTC. As protein: CASRLAGYEQYF.

V usage is TRBV2 and J usage is TRBJ2-5; 9 bases line up with TRBD1. J gave up 5 bases and V 8 bases, and 6 bases lay outside the gene matches. Germline V CDR1 and CDR2: SNHLY, FYNNEI. CDR3 size: 13 residues. The CDR3 region has the DNA TGTGCCAGCGGACAGGGGATGGGTGAGACCCAGTACTTC. Translation: CASGQGMGETQYF.

This clonotype was detected ten times or more. This sequence joins TRBV2 and TRBJ2-7, with D perhaps TRBD1 (6 bases). Per the germline V gene, CDR1 is SNHLY and CDR2 is FYNNEI. CDR3 length equals 15 residues. V lost 7 bases and J 0 bases, leaving 16 bases between the germline ends. The CDR3 reads CASISRDTSSYEQYF. The CDR3, as DNA: TGTGCCAGCATATCCCGGGACACGAGCTCCTACGAGCAGTACTTC.

This clonotype was recorded at least ten times. J is TRBJ1-5 and V is TRBV5-6, with TRBD1 as a possible D gene (6 bases). V was clipped by 3 bases and J by 4 bases, with 11 bases between them. Germline CDR1 is SGHDT and CDR2 is YYEEEE. CDR3 length equals 14 residues. CDR3 in amino acids: CASSYGQINQPQHF. The CDR3 bases are TGTGCCAGCAGCTACGGACAGATAAATCAGCCCCAGCATTTT. Supplemented by reference TRBV5-6 and TRBJ1-5, the full variable domain reads DAGVTQSPTHLIKTRGQQVTLRCSPKSGHDTVSWYQQALGQGPQFIFQYYEEEERQRGNFPDRFSGHQFPNYSSELNVNALLLGDSALYLCASSYGQINQPQHFGDGTRLSIL.

The sample holds many counts of this clonotype. The genes are TRBV10-3 and TRBJ1-1; 8 nucleotides agree with TRBD1. Per the germline V gene, CDR1 is ENHRY and CDR2 is SYGVKD. CDR3 length equals 12 residues. The V gene end was trimmed by 11 bases and the J gene end by 4 bases; junction bases not matched to a gene: 6. The CDR3 sequence: CAVGQGITEAFF. The CDR3 region has the DNA TGTGCCGTCGGACAGGGCATCACTGAAGCTTTCTTT.

J is TRBJ2-7 and V is TRBV7-2; 10 bases map to TRBD2. The CDR3 consists of 15 residues. V trimming: 3 bases; J trimming: 2 bases; junction bases outside the gene matches: 4. Germline V gene sequence: CDR1 SGHTA, CDR2 FQGNSA. CDR3 bases: TGTGCCAGCAGCTTTCAGACTAGCGGGCCCTACGAGCAGTACTTC. It yields the protein CASSFQTSGPYEQYF.

This clonotype was counted at least ten times. V is TRBV29-1 and J is TRBJ2-5; no clear D gene. The CDR3 runs 15 residues. Trimming removed 6 bases from V and 0 bases from J, with 17 bases in between. The germline CDR1 and CDR2 sequences are SQVTM and ANQGSEA. The CDR3 nucleotides read TGCAGCGTCCATGACGGAAGGAGCAACCAAGAGACCCAGTACTTC. Its protein is CSVHDGRSNQETQYF.

About this clonotype: A much larger clonotype is one base distant, so this may be a read error. The chain employs TRBV12-3 or TRBV12-4 and TRBJ1-3, with D uncertain. This CDR3 has 14 amino acids. V lost 3 bases and J lost 2, with 8 bases in between. The CDR3: CASSFAGPGNTIYF. The CDR3 DNA reads as TGTGCCAGCAGTTTTGCCGGGCCTGGAAACACCATATATTTT.